These 18 T cell receptor beta chains share one sample of origin, sequenced in a study of cytomegalovirus exposure and HLA in healthy donors. A multiplex PCR was run with 60 Vbeta primers and 13 Jbeta primers. Profiled with immunoSEQ multiplex PCR; TCRdb holds only in-frame clones, not every one. The repertoire includes roughly 150,000 clones, 70% to 80% of them detected once, and under 2% sits in the top ten. Sequenced material: PBMCs. These receptors were taken from a man aged 40-49 years in good health and CMV-seronegative.

This clone was seen just once. The V gene is TRBV6-5, the J gene TRBJ2-7, with 14 bases that match TRBD2. Germline lookup yields CDR1 MNHEY and CDR2 SVGAGI. The CDR3 sequence is 16 residues long. J lost 7 bases, V lost 0 bases, and 5 bases had no gene match. In DNA form, the CDR3 reads TGTGCCAGCAGTTACTCTATGGGACTAGCGGGAGTTGAGCAGTACGTC. Amino acid sequence: CASSYSMGLAGVEQYV.

This chain's CDR3 is CASSQAQSSPLHF. The CDR3 nucleotides are TGTGCCAGCAGCCAGGCCCAGAGTTCACCCCTCCACTTT. The V call is TRBV7-2, the J call TRBJ1-6; D ambiguous. The length of the CDR3 is 13 residues. Per the germline V gene, CDR1 is SGHTA and CDR2 is FQGNSA. V was trimmed by 5 bases and J by 9 bases, leaving 11 bases between them.

The chain couples TRBV6-1 to TRBJ1-2; 7 bases are shared with TRBD1. Germline V gene sequence: CDR1 MNHNS, CDR2 SASEGT. The CDR3 contains 14 residues. V lost 1 base to trimming and J lost 3 bases; unmatched junction nucleotides: 2. CDR3 nucleotide sequence: TGTGCCAGCAGTGAAGGACAGGGCCACTATGGCTACACCTTC. Encoded protein: CASSEGQGHYGYTF.

The chain has TRBV6-1 and TRBJ1-1; tentative D call: TRBD1 (5 bases). Germline V gives CDR1 MNHNS, CDR2 SASEGT. Trimming shortened V by 0 bases and J by 2 bases, and 13 bases separated the two germline ends. The CDR3 sequence is 16 residues long. CDR3 DNA sequence: TGTGCCAGCAGTGAAGCAACGGCGGGGACCAACACTGAAGCTTTCTTT. Translation: CASSEATAGTNTEAFF.

This clone has more than one count but fewer than ten. The chain joins TRBV6-4 to TRBJ1-1, with a weak D call TRBD1 (5 bases). Germline loops: CDR1 MRHNA, CDR2 SNTAGT. This CDR3 spans 14 amino acids. Trimming took 6 bases from V and 4 from J, leaving 15 bases between them. The CDR3 loop is CASRSQGIGTEAFF. CDR3 DNA sequence: TGTGCCAGCAGATCCCAGGGTATCGGCACTGAAGCTTTCTTT.

V is TRBV19 and J is TRBJ1-5, with 7 positions matching TRBD1. This CDR3 comprises 15 residues. V shed 5 bases and J 4 bases; nucleotides not matched to a gene: 8. Germline V CDR1 and CDR2: LNHDA, SQIVND (reference sequence). The CDR3 spells CASSSTGQMNQPQHF. The CDR3 bases are TGTGCCAGTAGTTCGACGGGACAGATGAATCAGCCCCAGCATTTT. Variable domain in full (rest from reference TRBV19 and TRBJ1-5): DGGITQSPKYLFRKEGQNVTLSCEQNLNHDAMYWYRQDPGQGLRLIYYSQIVNDFQKGDIAEGYSVSREKKESFPLTVTSAQKNPTAFYLCASSSTGQMNQPQHFGDGTRLSIL.

This clone has only one observation. The rearrangement joins TRBV19 to TRBJ2-1; 7 bases are a match to TRBD1. V was pared by 4 bases and J by 4 bases, with 1 base of the junction left unmatched. There are 13 residues in the CDR3. Germline values: CDR1 LNHDA, CDR2 SQIVND (reference sequence). CDR3 protein: CASSTGQYNEQFF. The CDR3 DNA reads TGTGCCAGTAGTACGGGACAGTACAATGAGCAGTTCTTC.

The chain joins TRBV25-1 to TRBJ2-7, with D possibly TRBD1 on 5 matching bases. CDR1 is MGHDK and CDR2 is SYGVNS in the germline V gene. The CDR3 is made up of 13 amino acids. The germline V and J ends were trimmed by 8 bases and 1 base, with 12 bases remaining between them. CDR3 DNA: TGTGCCAGCTCCTGGGGCGGTTCCTACGAGCAGTACGTC. As protein: CASSWGGSYEQYV.

The rearrangement joins TRBV2 to TRBJ1-2; no clear D. Germline V gene lookup returns CDR1 SNHLY and CDR2 FYNNEI. V lost 0 bases and J lost 6, with 14 bases in between. CDR3 length equals 15 residues. CDR3 nucleotides: TGTGCCAGCAGTGAAGCGTTCCCATACTCTAATGGCTACACCTTC. It codes for CASSEAFPYSNGYTF.

The V call is TRBV5-1, the J call TRBJ1-4; 10 positions match TRBD1. Losses at the gene ends were 4 bases for V and 8 bases for J; bases not matched to a gene: 5. Germline V gene lookup returns CDR1 SGHRS and CDR2 YFSETQ. The CDR3 is 14 residues long. CDR3 residues: CASSKETGGEKLFF. The CDR3 nucleotides read TGCGCCAGCAGCAAGGAGACAGGGGGCGAAAAACTGTTTTTT.

This chain joins TRBV6-1 and TRBJ2-3; D may be TRBD2 (7 bases). Germline V gene data show CDR1 as MNHNS and CDR2 as SASEGT. Between the trimmed V and J ends, which lost 3 bases and 4 bases, there was a span of 11 bases. The CDR3 loop spans 14 amino acids. CDR3 DNA: TGTGCCAGCAGTGACGGGGGGCCCCCAGATACGCAGTATTTT. Protein product: CASSDGGPPDTQYF.

This chain connects TRBV12-5 to TRBJ1-2, with D hard to call. This CDR3 comprises 14 residues. Germline CDR1 is LGHNT and CDR2 is FRNRAP. V was cut by 5 bases and J by 2 bases, with 12 bases left in between. In DNA, the CDR3 is TGTGCTAGTGGTCCCTTGACTGCCAACTATGGCTACACCTTC. It encodes CASGPLTANYGYTF.

CDR3 nucleotide sequence: TGTGCCAGCAGCTTAGCGGCAGGCCGAAATGAAAAACTGTTTTTT. Its protein is CASSLAAGRNEKLFF. The chain carries TRBV7-9 and TRBJ1-4; no clear D gene. V was clipped by 0 bases and J by 5 bases, with 10 bases between them. The CDR3 contains 15 residues. Germline V gene data show CDR1 as SEHNR and CDR2 as FQNEAQ (reference sequence).

The gene calls are TRBV9 and TRBJ1-1; D is unresolved. The CDR3 runs to 14 residues. The germline V gene encodes CDR1 SGDLS and CDR2 YYNGEE. V was trimmed by 2 bases and J by 4 bases, leaving 12 bases between them. Here the CDR3 DNA reads TGTGCCAGCAGCGTGGAGGGCTCGAGCACTGAAGCTTTCTTT. Amino acid sequence: CASSVEGSSTEAFF.

This clone has only a few counts. DNA for the CDR3: TGTGCCAGCAGTTGGACCGGGAGAAGGGCTGGCAATGAGCAGTTCTTC. As protein: CASSWTGRRAGNEQFF. The chain is built from TRBV27 and TRBJ2-1; a possible D gene is TRBD2 (6 bases). With 4 bases removed from V and 6 bases from J, the gap between germline ends came to 19 bases. The CDR3 contains 16 residues. Germline CDR1 reads MNHEY; CDR2 reads SMNVEV (reference sequence).

The chain is built from TRBV5-6 and TRBJ2-1, with a possible D match to TRBD2 (6 bases). The CDR3 is 16 amino acids. Trimming took off 5 bases at V and 2 bases at J, with 17 bases between the two ends. From germline, CDR1 is SGHDT and CDR2 YYEEEE. The CDR3 sequence: CASSSIPTGAYNEQFF. The CDR3 DNA is TGTGCCAGCAGTTCAATTCCGACGGGGGCCTACAATGAGCAGTTCTTC.

The rearrangement links TRBV18 to TRBJ2-1, with TRBD2 matching 12 bases. Unmatched junction bases numbered 9, after V lost 2 bases and J lost 7 bases. The CDR3 is 17 residues long. Germline CDR1 and CDR2: KGHSH and LQKENI. CDR3 region: CASSPGPSGRAGNEQFF. CDR3 DNA: TGTGCCAGCTCACCAGGTCCTAGCGGGAGGGCCGGTAATGAGCAGTTCTTC.

The V and J genes are TRBV7-9 and TRBJ1-3; D is undetermined. The V gene's germline CDR1 is SEHNR and CDR2 FQNEAQ (reference sequence). Trimming took 1 base from V and 4 from J, leaving 5 bases between them. The CDR3 contains 13 residues. The CDR3 DNA follows: TGTGCCAGCAGCTTAGGCCAGGGAAACACCATATATTTT. Protein sequence: CASSLGQGNTIYF.